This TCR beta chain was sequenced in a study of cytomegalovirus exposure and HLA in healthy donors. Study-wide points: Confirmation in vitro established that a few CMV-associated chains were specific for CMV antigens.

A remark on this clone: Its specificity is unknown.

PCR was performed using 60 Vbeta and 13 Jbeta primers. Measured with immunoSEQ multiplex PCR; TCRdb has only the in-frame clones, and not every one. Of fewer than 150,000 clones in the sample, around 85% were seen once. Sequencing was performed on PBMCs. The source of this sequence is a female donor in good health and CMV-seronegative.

CDR3 sequence (DNA): TGTGCCAGCACCCCGGGGCGGGATGGGGGCACTGAAGCTTTCTTT. Translating it yields CASTPGRDGGTEAFF. This chain uses TRBV28 with TRBJ1-1; weak D call: TRBD1 (5 bases). The ends were cut back, 7 bases at V and 4 bases at J, with 19 bases in the middle. This CDR3 is built from 15 residues. CDR1 MDHEN and CDR2 SYDVKM come from the germline V gene.